These 2 T cell receptor beta chains were all obtained from the same sample, sequenced in a study of memory CD4+ T cells and cytomegalovirus serostatus. Profiling relied on immunoSEQ multiplex PCR, and the TCRdb table lists in-frame clones only, not all of them. The sample holds about 50,000 clones, 82% seen once. Single viable CD3+CD4+CD8-CD45RO+ cells were sorted as the memory CD4+ T cells. The sequencing input was memory CD4+ T cells from blood. The receptors come from an adult in good health and CMV-seronegative.

This rearrangement joins TRBV4-3 to TRBJ2-5, with D uncertain. Germline-derived CDR1 and CDR2 are LGHNA and YSLEER. The CDR3 covers 14 residues. V dropped 1 base and J dropped 5 bases, with 11 bases sitting between them. The CDR3 bases are TGCGCCAGCAGCCAAGTTATAGGGCGGGAGACCCAGTACTTC. Translated, it gives CASSQVIGRETQYF.

The CDR3 spells CASSETQGNYGYTF. The CDR3 DNA reads as TGTGCCAGCAGCGAAACACAGGGCAACTATGGCTACACCTTC. The V and J genes are TRBV9 and TRBJ1-2; a possible D gene is TRBD1 (6 bases). The CDR3 sequence is 14 residues long. The germline V gene encodes CDR1 SGDLS and CDR2 YYNGEE. The V and J ends lost 3 bases and 2 bases respectively, with 11 bases between them.